Shown below are 23 T cell receptor beta chains from a single sample sequenced in a study of graft-versus-host responses after intestinal transplantation. For these TCRs, the target antigens are not known. TCRdb keeps only in-frame clones here, not all; method: immunoSEQ multiplex PCR. The table records 130,000 or so clones, around nine tenths of them present only once. The sequencing here drew on unstimulated CD4+ T cells sorted from spleen or lymph node cells, taken before intestinal transplant. These receptors were obtained from a human donor who received an intestinal transplant.

The chain links TRBV18 to TRBJ2-5; D is ambiguous. V was pared by 3 bases and J by 4 bases, with 9 bases between. Germline values: CDR1 KGHSH, CDR2 LQKENI. The CDR3 is made up of 13 amino acids. As DNA, the CDR3 is TGTGCCAGCTCACCGGGGTACGCAGAGACCCAGTACTTC. Its translation is CASSPGYAETQYF.

This clone has a handful of counts. This chain uses TRBV6-6 with TRBJ2-6, with D unresolved. CDR1 and CDR2 (germline): MNHNY, SVGAGI (reference sequence). This CDR3 has 15 amino acids. Trimming took off 3 bases at V and 1 base at J, with 7 bases between the two ends. The CDR3 reads CASSYQGSGANVLTF. CDR3 coding DNA: TGTGCCAGCAGTTATCAAGGATCTGGGGCCAACGTCCTGACTTTC.

The chain joins TRBV7-9 to TRBJ1-5; D call uncertain. The CDR3 runs to 12 residues. V lost 1 base and J lost 3, with 1 base in between. Germline V lookup: CDR1 SEHNR, CDR2 FQNEAQ (reference sequence). CDR3 loop: CASSLVNQPQHF. The CDR3, as DNA: TGTGCCAGCAGCTTAGTCAATCAGCCCCAGCATTTT.

The CDR3 is CASSSGDRPYSGNTIYF. CDR3 nucleotide sequence: TGTGCCAGCAGCTCGGGGGACAGACCGTACTCTGGAAACACCATATATTTT. The V call is TRBV5-6, the J call TRBJ1-3, with TRBD1 matching 7 bases. CDR3 length: 17 residues. Trimming took 3 bases from V and 0 from J; bases not matched to a gene: 9. In germline, CDR1 is SGHDT, CDR2 YYEEEE.

The chain joins TRBV5-1 to TRBJ1-1; TRBD1 might be the D (6 bases). Germline V lookup: CDR1 SGHRS, CDR2 YFSETQ. The CDR3 length is 16 residues. With 2 bases removed from V and 1 base from J, the gap between germline ends came to 15 bases. The CDR3 loop reads CASSFLGGAGNTEAFF. The CDR3 DNA reads TGCGCCAGCAGCTTTTTGGGGGGGGCAGGGAACACTGAAGCTTTCTTT.

The chain joins TRBV4-2 to TRBJ2-3; D ambiguous. Per the germline V gene, CDR1 is LGHNA and CDR2 is YNFKEQ. V was clipped by 0 bases and J by 0 bases, with 7 bases between them. The CDR3 totals 15 residues. The CDR3 spells CASSQEPASTDTQYF. DNA for the CDR3: TGTGCCAGCAGCCAAGAGCCCGCCAGCACAGATACGCAGTATTTT.

This clone was seen once. The V call is TRBV7-3, the J call TRBJ1-1; TRBD1 might be the D (6 bases). The CDR3 sequence is 13 residues long. CDR1 and CDR2 (germline): SGHTA, FQGTGA. V shed 6 bases and J shed 3 bases, with 11 bases lying between them. The CDR3 DNA reads as TGTGCCAGCAGGATACAGGGAGACACTGAAGCTTTCTTT. Translation gives CASRIQGDTEAFF.

This clone has only one observation. CDR3 DNA sequence: TGTGCCAGCAGCCAACTCATCGGACAGGGGAAAAATTCACCCCTCCACTTT. Protein: CASSQLIGQGKNSPLHF. The gene calls are TRBV14 and TRBJ1-6, with 9 bases lining up with TRBD1. This CDR3 has 17 amino acids. Trimming at V came to 2 bases and at J to 7 bases, leaving 9 bases not matched to a gene. CDR1 is SGHDN, CDR2 FVKESK, per germline.

J is TRBJ1-3 and V is TRBV11-3; D remains unclear. The CDR3 sequence is 14 residues long. Trimming took 5 bases from V and 1 from J, leaving 9 bases between them. Germline assignment: CDR1 SGHNT and CDR2 YENEEA. The DNA of the CDR3 is TGTGCCAGCAGCCCAGACGGGTCTGGAAACACCATATATTTT. It is translated as CASSPDGSGNTIYF.

This rearrangement joins TRBV2 to TRBJ2-1, with 9 bases matching TRBD2. Trimming removed 3 bases from V and 7 bases from J; junction bases left unmatched: 7. CDR3 length equals 15 residues. CDR1 and CDR2 (germline): SNHLY, FYNNEI. CDR3: CASSDISGGVNEQFF. Here the CDR3 DNA reads TGTGCCAGCAGTGACATTAGCGGGGGAGTGAATGAGCAGTTCTTC. The full variable domain, its missing parts supplied by reference TRBV2 and TRBJ2-1, is EPEVTQTPSHQVTQMGQEVILRCVPISNHLYFYWYRQILGQKVEFLVSFYNNEISEKSEIFDDQFSVERPDGSNFTLKIRSTKLEDSAMYFCASSDISGGVNEQFFGPGTRLTVL.

The gene calls are TRBV30 and TRBJ2-1, with 8 bases fitting TRBD1. The germline V gene has CDR1 GTSNPN and CDR2 SVGIG (reference sequence). This CDR3 contains 12 residues. Unmatched junction bases numbered 9, after V lost 1 base and J lost 16 bases. The CDR3 nucleotides are TGTGCCTGGAGTGAACCGGGACAGGTTCACTTCTTC. Protein: CAWSEPGQVHFF.

The gene calls are TRBV5-1 and TRBJ2-3; 10 bases agree with TRBD2. Unmatched junction bases numbered 6, after V lost 4 bases and J lost 1 base. The germline V gene has CDR1 SGHRS and CDR2 YFSETQ. The CDR3 consists of 16 residues. DNA of the CDR3: TGCGCCAGCAGCCCCGAGCGGGGGGGGCGCACAGATACGCAGTATTTT. This sequence encodes CASSPERGGRTDTQYF.

Comment on this clone: One junction end disagrees with the germline gene, perhaps due to a read error. The V gene is TRBV11-3, the J gene TRBJ2-7; D call uncertain. The CDR3 is 12 amino acids. CDR1 and CDR2 from the germline V gene are SGHNT and YENEEA. The CDR3 coding sequence is TGTGTCAGCAGCTTAGACACCTACGAGCAGTACTTC. Translating it yields CVSSLDTYEQYF.

The V gene is TRBV7-2, the J gene TRBJ1-2; TRBD1 might be the D (5 bases). V was pared by 4 bases and J by 4 bases, with 13 bases between. CDR1 and CDR2 from the germline V gene are SGHTA and FQGNSA. The CDR3 loop spans 14 amino acids. In nucleotides, the CDR3 is TGTGCCAGCAGCTCGAGGGGTGTAAGCTATGGCTACACCTTC. It is translated as CASSSRGVSYGYTF.

V is TRBV5-4 and J is TRBJ2-5; 9 positions match TRBD1. Germline V gene lookup returns CDR1 SGHNT and CDR2 YYREEE (reference sequence). The trim removed 2 bases at V and 5 bases at J, leaving 10 bases unmatched. The CDR3 loop spans 16 amino acids. CDR3 protein: CASSLPTGGQQETQYF. In nucleotides, the CDR3 is TGTGCCAGCAGCTTACCAACAGGGGGCCAGCAGGAGACCCAGTACTTC.

This clone has a single count. The chain joins TRBV7-3 to TRBJ2-3, with TRBD2 matching over 8 bases. V dropped 6 bases and J dropped 4; count of bases not matched to a gene: 12. Germline CDR1 reads SGHTA; CDR2 reads FQGTGA. The CDR3 extends over 16 amino acids. The CDR3 coding sequence is TGTGCCAGCAGTTTTCGGACCGGGGGGGCCGCAGATACGCAGTATTTT. Its protein product is CASSFRTGGAADTQYF.

J is TRBJ2-7 and V is TRBV6-1, with D tentatively TRBD2 (6 bases). CDR3 length equals 15 residues. Germline CDR1 reads MNHNS; CDR2 reads SASEGT. Trimming cost V 6 bases and J 6 bases, with 21 bases left between them. Here the CDR3 reads CASRRQVVSAGEQYF. The CDR3 DNA follows: TGTGCCAGCAGAAGGCAAGTGGTTTCAGCGGGCGAGCAGTACTTC.

This chain uses TRBV18 with TRBJ2-1; D remains ambiguous. V was pared by 4 bases and J by 2 bases, with 18 bases between. This CDR3 spans 17 amino acids. CDR1 is KGHSH, CDR2 LQKENI, per germline. CDR3 protein: CASSLTGPLLTYNEQFF. The CDR3 nucleotides read TGTGCCAGCTCACTGACCGGACCCCTCCTTACCTACAATGAGCAGTTCTTC.

The chain couples TRBV11-1 to TRBJ2-1; D is perhaps TRBD1 (5 bases). The ends were cut back, 1 base at V and 7 bases at J, with 20 bases in the middle. The CDR3 runs to 17 residues. Germline CDR1 and CDR2: SGHAT and FQDESV (reference sequence). CDR3 nucleotide sequence: TGTGCCAGCAGCTTAGGGATGCAGGGCCCCCTTAGGAATGAGCAGTTCTTC. This encodes CASSLGMQGPLRNEQFF.

The chain recombines TRBV11-2 with TRBJ2-5; D not resolved. CDR1 is SGHAT, CDR2 FQNNGV, per germline. The CDR3 runs 12 residues. Trimming removed 0 bases from V and 1 base from J, with 0 bases in between. The CDR3 sequence is CASSLDQETQYF. The CDR3 DNA reads TGTGCCAGCAGCTTAGACCAAGAGACCCAGTACTTC.

As DNA, the CDR3 is TGTGCCAGCAGCGTAGGCCCGGGGGGCACAGATACGCAGTATTTT. Protein: CASSVGPGGTDTQYF. The V gene is TRBV9, the J gene TRBJ2-3; a possible D gene is TRBD2 (6 bases). Trimming left V 0 bases short and J 1 base short, with 9 bases between. CDR3 length equals 15 residues. The germline V gene encodes CDR1 SGDLS and CDR2 YYNGEE.

The V and J genes are TRBV16 and TRBJ1-6, with 7 bases matching TRBD1. J lost 5 bases, V lost 3 bases, and 13 bases had no gene match. This CDR3 has 18 amino acids. The V gene's germline CDR1 is KGHSY and CDR2 FQNENV. The CDR3: CASSHGRSGGFDNSPLHF. The DNA for the CDR3 is TGTGCCAGCAGCCATGGTCGTTCAGGGGGATTTGATAATTCACCCCTCCACTTT.

The rearrangement joins TRBV13 to TRBJ1-6, with 7 positions matching TRBD1. The CDR3 has 16 residues. CDR1 and CDR2 (germline): PRHDT, FYEKMQ (reference sequence). Trimming cost V 3 bases and J 8 bases; bases outside gene matches: 10. In DNA form, the CDR3 reads TGTGCCAGCAGCTTTCGCCGACAGGGAGTTCATTCACCCCTCCACTTT. This translates into CASSFRRQGVHSPLHF.